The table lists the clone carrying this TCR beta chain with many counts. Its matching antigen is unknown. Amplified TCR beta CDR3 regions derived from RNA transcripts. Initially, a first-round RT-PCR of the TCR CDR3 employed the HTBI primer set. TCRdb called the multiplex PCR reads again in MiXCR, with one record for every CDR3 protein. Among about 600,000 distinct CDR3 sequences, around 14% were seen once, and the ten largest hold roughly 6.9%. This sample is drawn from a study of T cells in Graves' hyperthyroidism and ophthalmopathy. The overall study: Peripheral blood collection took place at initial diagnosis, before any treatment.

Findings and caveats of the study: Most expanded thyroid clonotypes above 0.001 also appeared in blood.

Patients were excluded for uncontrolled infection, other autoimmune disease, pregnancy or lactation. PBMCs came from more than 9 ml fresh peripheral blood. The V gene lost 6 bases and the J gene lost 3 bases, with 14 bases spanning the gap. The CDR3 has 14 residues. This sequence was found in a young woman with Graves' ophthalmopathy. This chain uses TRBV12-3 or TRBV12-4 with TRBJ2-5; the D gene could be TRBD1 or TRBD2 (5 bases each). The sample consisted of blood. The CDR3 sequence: CASRIGTGKETQYF. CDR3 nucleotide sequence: TGTGCCAGCAGAATCGGGACGGGAAAAGAGACCCAGTACTTC.